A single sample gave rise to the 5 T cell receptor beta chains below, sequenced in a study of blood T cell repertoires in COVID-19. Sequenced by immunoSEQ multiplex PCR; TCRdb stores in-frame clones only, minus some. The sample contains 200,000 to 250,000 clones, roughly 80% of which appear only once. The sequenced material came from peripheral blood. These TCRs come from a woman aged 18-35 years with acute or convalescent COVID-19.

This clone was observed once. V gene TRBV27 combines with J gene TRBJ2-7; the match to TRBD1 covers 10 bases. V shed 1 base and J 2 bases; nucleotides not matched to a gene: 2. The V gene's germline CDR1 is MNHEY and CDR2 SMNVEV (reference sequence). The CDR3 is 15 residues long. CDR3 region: CASSLFGQGAYEQYF. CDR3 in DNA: TGTGCCAGCAGTTTATTTGGACAGGGGGCCTACGAGCAGTACTTC.

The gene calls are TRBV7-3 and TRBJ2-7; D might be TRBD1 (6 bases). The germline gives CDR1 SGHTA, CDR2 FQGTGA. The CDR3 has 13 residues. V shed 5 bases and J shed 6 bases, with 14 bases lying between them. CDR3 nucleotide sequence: TGTGCCAGCAGCGCTCAACAGGGTTCCGAGCAGTACTTC. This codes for CASSAQQGSEQYF. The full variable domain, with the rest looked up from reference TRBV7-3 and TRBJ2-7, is GAGVSQTPSNKVTEKGKYVELRCDPISGHTALYWYRQSLGQGPEFLIYFQGTGAADDSGLPNDRFFAVRPEGSVSTLKIQRTERGDSAVYLCASSAQQGSEQYFGPGTRLTVT.

This chain's CDR3 is CASSDPDRFNQPQHF. The CDR3 DNA is TGTGCCAGCAGCGACCCGGACAGGTTCAATCAGCCCCAGCATTTT. The chain couples TRBV6-2 or TRBV6-3 to TRBJ1-5; 7 positions agree with TRBD1. The CDR3 consists of 15 residues. V dropped 6 bases and J dropped 3; count of bases not matched to a gene: 8. CDR1 MNHEY and CDR2 SVGEGT come from the germline V gene.

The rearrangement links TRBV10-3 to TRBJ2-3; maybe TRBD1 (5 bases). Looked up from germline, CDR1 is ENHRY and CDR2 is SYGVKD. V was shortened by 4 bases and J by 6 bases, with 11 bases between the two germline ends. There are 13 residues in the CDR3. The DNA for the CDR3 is TGTGCCATCAGTGTTGGGGCGGCGGATACGCAGTATTTT. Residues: CAISVGAADTQYF.

The CDR3 spells CASSQDPAGLAGAYNEQFF. The CDR3 DNA reads as TGCGCCAGCAGCCAAGATCCGGCGGGACTAGCGGGGGCCTACAATGAGCAGTTCTTC. This chain joins TRBV4-1 and TRBJ2-1; 14 nucleotides align to TRBD2. Germline values: CDR1 MGHRA, CDR2 YSYEKL. V lost 0 bases, J lost 2 bases, and 6 bases stayed unmatched. The CDR3 has 19 residues.